This T cell receptor (beta chain) originates from a study of cytomegalovirus exposure and HLA in healthy donors. PCR primers comprised 60 Vbeta and 13 Jbeta primers. Here immunoSEQ multiplex PCR was the method, and the copy in TCRdb shows in-frame clones only, minus some. The sample includes about 180,000 clones, around 75% of them seen just once. The V end lost 6 bases, the J end lost 2 bases, and 10 bases lay between the germline ends. CDR3 length equals 13 residues. Germline-derived CDR1 and CDR2 are MNHEY and SMNVEV (reference sequence). The TCR comes from a male donor in good health and CMV-seronegative. The chain carries TRBV27 and TRBJ1-1, with D perhaps matching TRBD1 (5 bases). Sample: PBMCs. The CDR3 coding sequence is TGTGCCAGCAGGGGTCAGGGTAACACTGAAGCTTTCTTT. This gives the protein CASRGQGNTEAFF.